The sequence of this T cell receptor (beta chain) was determined in a study of neurological immune-mediated disorders. Study-wide points: The multiple sclerosis repertoire cluster was not associated with any clinical or MRI feature. Expanded clones shared no identical CDR3 amino acid sequences across subjects, which suggested private TCR-beta repertoires in all groups.

Sequencing runs each generated in excess of 160 million TCR-beta sequences derived from 15-18 subjects. TCRdb called the 5' RACE reads again in MiXCR, with one record for every CDR3 protein. The sample lists some 60,000 distinct CDR3 sequences, approximately 4.6% seen once, with around 3.3% in the top ten. Germline loops: CDR1 LNHNV, CDR2 YYDKDF (reference sequence). V lost 0 bases and J lost 5, with 17 bases in between. The length of the CDR3 is 17 residues. This clonotype has at least ten counts. Its antigen is as yet unknown. The J gene is TRBJ1-5, the V gene TRBV15, with a possible D match to TRBD1 (6 bases). The sequencing input was PBMCs. The receptor's source is a woman aged 45-65 years with multiple sclerosis. The CDR3 loop is CATSRDPGARSDQPQHF. As DNA, the CDR3 is TGTGCCACCAGCAGAGATCCGGGGGCTAGAAGTGATCAGCCCCAGCATTTT.